Presented here are 4 T cell receptor beta chains from one specimen sequenced in a study of T-cell memory formation after mild COVID-19. TCRdb independently ran MiXCR on the 5' RACE reads; one entry per CDR3 protein. The sample holds approximately 390,000 distinct CDR3 sequences; roughly 15% are singletons and the top ten take roughly 21%. Sequenced: PBMCs or a T cell subset sorted from them (not recorded which). The receptors were gathered from a man aged 18 to 29 who had mild COVID-19 (a few samples of this study predate the infection). Cell type and time point are not known.

This clonotype showed up just a few times. The J gene is TRBJ2-7, the V gene TRBV7-2; 9 nucleotides line up with TRBD1. This CDR3 spans 15 amino acids. Losses at the gene ends were 1 base for V and 4 bases for J; bases not matched to a gene: 5. The germline CDR1 and CDR2 sequences are SGHTA and FQGNSA. This CDR3 is CASSLDFGQGYEQYF. CDR3 coding DNA: TGTGCCAGCAGCTTAGATTTTGGACAGGGGTACGAGCAGTACTTC. The variable domain in full, with the rest retrieved from reference TRBV7-2 and TRBJ2-7, is GAGVSQSPSNKVTEKGKDVELRCDPISGHTALYWYRQSLGQGLEFLIYFQGNSAPDKSGLPSDRFSAERTGGSVSTLTIQRTQQEDSAVYLCASSLDFGQGYEQYFGPGTRLTVT.

The V gene is TRBV5-5, the J gene TRBJ1-5; the D gene is possibly TRBD1 (5 bases). CDR1 and CDR2 from the germline V gene are SGHKS and YYEKEE (reference sequence). CDR3 size: 15 residues. Trimming removed 0 bases from V and 4 bases from J, with 11 bases in between. CDR3 protein: CASSLADRANQPQHF. DNA for the CDR3: TGTGCCAGCAGCTTGGCCGACAGAGCGAATCAGCCCCAGCATTTT.

This clonotype was observed a few times. J is TRBJ1-1 and V is TRBV11-1; D is unresolved. The CDR3 consists of 12 residues. Germline V lookup: CDR1 SGHAT, CDR2 FQDESV (reference sequence). V was clipped by 1 base and J by 8 bases, with 8 bases between them. DNA for the CDR3: TGTGCCAGCAGCTTAGGATGGGGAGAAGCTTTCTTT. Residues: CASSLGWGEAFF.

This clonotype came up a few times. The chain links TRBV25-1 to TRBJ2-1; no clear D. Trimming shortened V by 1 base and J by 15 bases, and 13 bases separated the two germline ends. Germline-derived CDR1 and CDR2 are MGHDK and SYGVNS. The CDR3 extends over 12 amino acids. The CDR3 nucleotides read TGTGCCAGCAGTGAATCCGGAACGTTTGCGTTCTTC. It codes for CASSESGTFAFF.